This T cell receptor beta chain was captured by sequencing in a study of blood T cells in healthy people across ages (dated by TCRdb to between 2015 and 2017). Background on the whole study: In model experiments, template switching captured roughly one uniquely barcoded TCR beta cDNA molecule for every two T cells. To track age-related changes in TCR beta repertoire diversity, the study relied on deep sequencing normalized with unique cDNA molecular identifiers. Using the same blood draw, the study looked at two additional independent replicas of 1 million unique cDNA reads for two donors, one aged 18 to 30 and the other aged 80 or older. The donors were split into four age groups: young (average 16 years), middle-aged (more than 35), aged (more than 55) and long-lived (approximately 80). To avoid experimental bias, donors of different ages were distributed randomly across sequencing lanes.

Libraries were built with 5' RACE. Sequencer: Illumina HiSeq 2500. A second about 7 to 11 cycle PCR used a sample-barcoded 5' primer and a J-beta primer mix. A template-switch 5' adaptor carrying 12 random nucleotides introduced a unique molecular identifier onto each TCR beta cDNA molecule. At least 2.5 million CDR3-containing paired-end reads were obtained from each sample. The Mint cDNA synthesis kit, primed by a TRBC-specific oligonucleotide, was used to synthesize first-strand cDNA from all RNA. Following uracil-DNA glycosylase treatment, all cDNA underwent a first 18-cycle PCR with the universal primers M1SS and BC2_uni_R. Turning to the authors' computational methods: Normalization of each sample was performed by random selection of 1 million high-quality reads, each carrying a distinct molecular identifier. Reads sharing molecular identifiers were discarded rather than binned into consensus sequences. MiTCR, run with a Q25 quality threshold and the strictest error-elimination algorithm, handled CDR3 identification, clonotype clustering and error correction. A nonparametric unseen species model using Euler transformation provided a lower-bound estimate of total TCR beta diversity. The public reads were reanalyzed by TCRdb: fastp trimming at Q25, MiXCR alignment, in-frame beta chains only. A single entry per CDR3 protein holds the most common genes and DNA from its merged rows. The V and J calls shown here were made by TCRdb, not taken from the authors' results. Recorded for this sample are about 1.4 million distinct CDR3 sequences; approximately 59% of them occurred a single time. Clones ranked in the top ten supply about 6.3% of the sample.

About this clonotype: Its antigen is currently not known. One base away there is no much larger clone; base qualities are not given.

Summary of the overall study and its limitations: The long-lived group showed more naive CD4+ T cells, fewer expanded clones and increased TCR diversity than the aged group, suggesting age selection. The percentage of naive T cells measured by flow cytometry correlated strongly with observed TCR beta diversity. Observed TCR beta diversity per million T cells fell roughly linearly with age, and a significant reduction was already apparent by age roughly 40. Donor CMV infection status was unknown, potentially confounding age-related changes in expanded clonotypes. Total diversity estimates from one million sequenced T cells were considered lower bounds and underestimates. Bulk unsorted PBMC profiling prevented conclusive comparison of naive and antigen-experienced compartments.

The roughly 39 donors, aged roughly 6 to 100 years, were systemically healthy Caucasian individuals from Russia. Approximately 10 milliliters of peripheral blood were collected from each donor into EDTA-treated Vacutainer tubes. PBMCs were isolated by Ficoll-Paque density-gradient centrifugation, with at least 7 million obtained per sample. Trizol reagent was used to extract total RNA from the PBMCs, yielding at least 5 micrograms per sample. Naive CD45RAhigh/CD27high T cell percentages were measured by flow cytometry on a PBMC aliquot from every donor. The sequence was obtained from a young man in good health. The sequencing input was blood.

The DNA reads TGCAGTGCCCGGGCTAGCGGAGCGAACTACGAGCAGTACTTC. Its amino acids are CSARASGANYEQYF. The chain joins TRBV20-1 to TRBJ2-7; a stretch of 7 junction bases matches TRBD2. The CDR3 spans 14 residues, from the cysteine through the phenylalanine. CDR3 DNA only is kept here, 42 bases in frame from base 1. V lost 6 bases and J lost 3 bases, and the count of bases not matched to a germline gene is 11. The CDR1 and CDR2 encoded by the germline V gene (reference sequence) are DFQATT and SNEGSKA.